This TCR beta chain stems from a study of low-dose radiotherapy and immunotherapy resistance in tumors. On the study more broadly: Across 26 weeks, 13 Gy in total went to Cohort 2, delivered as 1 Gy per fraction every two weeks.

The CDR3 loop spans 16 amino acids. V gave up 0 bases and J gave up 8 bases, with 17 bases separating them. The germline V gene has CDR1 DFQATT and CDR2 SNEGSKA (reference sequence). With TRAV- and TRBV-specific primers, first-strand cDNA was made, covering the alpha and beta chains. The authors amplified TCRs for approximately 20 PCR cycles with a constant-region primer and a V-primer adapter. Each CDR3 protein gets one entry after TCRdb re-called the reads with MiXCR. Among about 58,000 distinct CDR3 sequences listed, about 25% were seen once. This clonotype was counted ten times or more. Time point defined: after trial treatment. This sample's treatment: LDRT plus nivolumab, ipilimumab, low-dose cyclophosphamide and aspirin (RACIN trial).

This sample comprised PBMCs, obtained after low-dose radiotherapy plus immunotherapy. The V call is TRBV20-1, the J call TRBJ1-6; D gene unclear. The clonotype was recovered from a male donor with prostate cancer. CDR3 nucleotides: TGCAGTGCTAGAGATCTCCGGGGAGGAAGGGATTCACCCCTCCACTTT. Protein sequence: CSARDLRGGRDSPLHF.